This is a list of T cell receptor beta chains from one sample in a study of cytomegalovirus exposure and HLA in healthy donors. Sequenced by immunoSEQ multiplex PCR; TCRdb stores in-frame clones only, minus some. The sample has 65,000 or so clones; almost 80% are singletons. Sequencing used PBMCs. These receptors originate from a girl aged 10-17 years in good health and CMV-seropositive. CDR3s include the opening cysteine and the closing phenylalanine or tryptophan. Each record gives: CDR3 DNA, CDR3 protein, D gene, J gene, V gene, clone size. A D gene is named only where the DNA matches it firmly. Where a row states a size, it is once, few, many or the class of an expanded clone; other rows omit it.

TGTGCCAGCAGTCAGTTAAGCTCTGGGGCCAACGTCCTGACTTTC | CASSQLSSGANVLTF | - | TRBJ2-6 | TRBV13 | few
TGCAGCGTTGGGACTAGCGGAGCAGATACGCAGTATTTT | CSVGTSGADTQYF | TRBD2 | TRBJ2-3 | TRBV29-1 | once
TGTGCCAGCACCCAAGGAGGGACCCAGTACTTC | CASTQGGTQYF | - | TRBJ2-5 | TRBV6-6 | -
TGTGCCAGCAGCCAAGGGGGCCACTCCTACGAGCAGTACTTC | CASSQGGHSYEQYF | - | TRBJ2-7 | TRBV14 | -
TGCGCCAGCAGCCCGTACAGGGAGTCGGGAGAGACCCAGTACTTC | CASSPYRESGETQYF | - | TRBJ2-5 | TRBV5-1 | -
TGTGCCAGCAGCTGGGGGGGCGGCACAGATACGCAGTATTTT | CASSWGGGTDTQYF | - | TRBJ2-3 | TRBV7-2 | -
TGTGCCAGCTCACCGGGTAGCGGCACTGAAGCTTTCTTT | CASSPGSGTEAFF | - | TRBJ1-1 | TRBV18 | once
TGTGCCAGCAGCTACGGGGACTATAGGAATGAGCAGTTCTTC | CASSYGDYRNEQFF | TRBD2 | TRBJ2-1 | TRBV14 | once
TGCGCCAGCAGCTTATCTGGAGTTGCCTACGAGCAGTACTTC | CASSLSGVAYEQYF | - | TRBJ2-7 | TRBV5-1 | -
TGTGCCAGTCGGAATAGCGGGACCGGCCAAGAGACCCAGTACTTC | CASRNSGTGQETQYF | TRBD2 | TRBJ2-5 | TRBV6-5 | once
TGTGCCAGCAGTGAGGGACAGGGCTACCAGCCCCAGCATTTT | CASSEGQGYQPQHF | TRBD1 | TRBJ1-5 | TRBV2 | -
TGTGCCTGGAGTTCCGCAGGGACCCAGTACTTC | CAWSSAGTQYF | - | TRBJ2-5 | TRBV30 | -
TGTGCCAGCAGTACGCGGGGCTATTCCACTGAAGCTTTCTTT | CASSTRGYSTEAFF | - | TRBJ1-1 | TRBV6-1 | -
TGTGCCAGCAGCGTAGGCAGGGACAATGAGCAGTTCTTC | CASSVGRDNEQFF | - | TRBJ2-1 | TRBV9 | -
TGTGCCAGCAGTTCCCCCGGGAGGGTCCCCTCCTACGAGCAGTACTTC | CASSSPGRVPSYEQYF | TRBD2 | TRBJ2-7 | TRBV28 | few
TGTGCCAGCAGTCGGACTAGCGGGAGCCCCTTCTTC | CASSRTSGSPFF | TRBD2 | TRBJ2-1 | TRBV27 | -
TGTGCCAGTAGTGCAGGGACTAGCAGCCAGACCCAGTACTTC | CASSAGTSSQTQYF | TRBD2 | TRBJ2-5 | TRBV19 | -
TGTGCCAGCAGCTTATTACGGGGACACTATAATTCACCCCTCCACTTT | CASSLLRGHYNSPLHF | - | TRBJ1-6 | TRBV7-2 | -
TGTGCCAGCAGCTTTGGGGGAAGACTAGCGGGGACAGGGACAGATACGCAGTATTTT | CASSFGGRLAGTGTDTQYF | TRBD2 | TRBJ2-3 | TRBV11-1 | -
TGTGCCACCAGCAGAGACCCAGGGACAGGCGGCTACACCTTC | CATSRDPGTGGYTF | TRBD1 | TRBJ1-2 | TRBV15 | -
TGTGCCAGCAGTCACCCCGGGACAGGGGGAGGTGGGGCCAACGTCCTGACTTTC | CASSHPGTGGGGANVLTF | TRBD1 | TRBJ2-6 | TRBV2 | -
TGTGCCTGGAGTGTAGCTAGCAATCAGCCCCAGCATTTT | CAWSVASNQPQHF | - | TRBJ1-5 | TRBV30 | -
TGTGCCAGCGGGGCCCGACTAGCGGGAGGAGGGGAGCTGTTTTTT | CASGARLAGGGELFF | TRBD2 | TRBJ2-2 | TRBV2 | -
TGTGCCAGCAGAGGAGGGACAGGGGGCGTGGACACCTTC | CASRGGTGGVDTF | TRBD1 | TRBJ1-2 | TRBV6-1 | -
TGCGCCAGCAGCCAACCCCGGGAGCCGCGCACTGAAGCTTTCTTT | CASSQPREPRTEAFF | - | TRBJ1-1 | TRBV4-1 | -
TGCACCAGCAGCCACCCAACAAGTAATTCACCCCTCCACTTT | CTSSHPTSNSPLHF | - | TRBJ1-6 | TRBV1 | -
TGTGCCAGCAGTTACAGGAGACAGCCTTCTCCCTACGAGCAGTACTTC | CASSYRRQPSPYEQYF | - | TRBJ2-7 | TRBV6-5 | -
TGTGCCAGCAGTCCCCCAGGCAGGAACACTGAAGCTTTCTTT | CASSPPGRNTEAFF | - | TRBJ1-1 | TRBV28 | -
TGTGCCAGCAGTGAGCCGGCAGGGGCTGAAAAACTGTTTTTT | CASSEPAGAEKLFF | - | TRBJ1-4 | TRBV25-1 | once
TGTGCCAGCAGCGTAGTGGACACGATGGTCACTGAAGCTTTCTTT | CASSVVDTMVTEAFF | - | TRBJ1-1 | TRBV9 | -
TGTGCCAGCAGACCTGGGAGGACTCTGGGCCCCCAGCATTTT | CASRPGRTLGPQHF | - | TRBJ1-5 | TRBV6-1 | -
TGTGCCTGGGGACGTCTAGCGGGGGGATCAGATACGCAGTATTTT | CAWGRLAGGSDTQYF | TRBD2 | TRBJ2-3 | TRBV30 | -
TGTGCCAGCAGCTACAGGGCTTCTGGGGCCAACGTCCTGACTTTC | CASSYRASGANVLTF | - | TRBJ2-6 | TRBV13 | once
TGTGCCAGCATTCCTATTTCGGGGTACGAGCAGTACTTC | CASIPISGYEQYF | - | TRBJ2-7 | TRBV7-9 | once